This T cell receptor (beta chain) stems from a study of T cells in Graves' hyperthyroidism and ophthalmopathy. Study-wide results and caveats: Most clonotypes expanded in thyroid above 0.001 were likewise present in blood.

The CDR3 totals 12 residues. Trimming took off 9 bases at V and 4 bases at J, with 12 bases between the two ends. Germline V gene lookup returns CDR1 ENHRY and CDR2 SYGVKD. Disease lasting under 3 months, a NOSPECS grade of at least 4, and a Clinical Activity Score of at least 3 were features of the ophthalmopathy patients. RNA transcripts served as the template for amplifying TCR beta CDR3 regions. A first-round RT-PCR of the TCR CDR3 used the HTBI primer set. TCRdb re-called the multiplex PCR reads with MiXCR, one entry per CDR3 protein. The sample gives some 350,000 distinct CDR3 sequences, roughly 13% of which show up once; roughly 33% is in the top ten. In the case of this clonotype: Its antigen is as yet unknown. This CDR3 is missing its conserved last phenylalanine or tryptophan, likely due to a read error.

This chain connects TRBV10-3 to TRBJ2-5; D may be TRBD1 (7 bases). The sample taken for sequencing was blood. The sequence derives from a woman aged 35 to 49 with Graves' ophthalmopathy. This chain's CDR3 is CAIVRGVETQYL. As DNA, the CDR3 is TGTGCCATTGTCAGGGGGGTAGAGACCCAGTACCTC.